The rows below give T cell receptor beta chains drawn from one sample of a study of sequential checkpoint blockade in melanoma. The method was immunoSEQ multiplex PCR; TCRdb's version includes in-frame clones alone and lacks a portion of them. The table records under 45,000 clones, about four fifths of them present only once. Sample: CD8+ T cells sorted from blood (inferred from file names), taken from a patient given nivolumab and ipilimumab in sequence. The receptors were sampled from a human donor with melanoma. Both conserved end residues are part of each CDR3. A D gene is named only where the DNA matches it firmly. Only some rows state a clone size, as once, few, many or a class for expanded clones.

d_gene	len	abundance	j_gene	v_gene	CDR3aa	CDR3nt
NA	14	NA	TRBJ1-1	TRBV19	CASSIGRGNTEAFF	TGTGCCAGTAGTATAGGCAGGGGGAACACTGAAGCTTTCTTT
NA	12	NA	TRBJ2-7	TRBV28	CASSLRGYEQYF	TGTGCCAGCAGTCTTAGGGGCTACGAGCAGTACTTC
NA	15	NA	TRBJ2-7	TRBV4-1	CASSQAQVQGYEQYF	TGCGCCAGCAGCCAAGCTCAGGTACAGGGTTACGAGCAGTACTTC
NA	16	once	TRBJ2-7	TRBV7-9	CASSLGGDTLTYEQYF	TGTGCCAGCAGCCTCGGTGGGGACACCCTAACCTACGAGCAGTACTTC
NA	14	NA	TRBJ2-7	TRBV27	CASSLRGKAYEQYF	TGTGCCAGCAGTTTACGAGGGAAGGCCTACGAGCAGTACTTC
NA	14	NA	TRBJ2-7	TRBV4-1	CASSQPTGSYEQYF	TGCGCCAGCAGCCAACCAACTGGCTCCTACGAGCAGTACTTC
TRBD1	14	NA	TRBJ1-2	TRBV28	CASSSRTGHYGYTF	TGTGCCAGCAGTTCCCGGACAGGGCACTATGGCTACACCTTC
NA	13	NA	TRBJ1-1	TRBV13	CASSPDMNTEAFF	TGTGCCAGCAGCCCAGACATGAACACTGAAGCTTTCTTT
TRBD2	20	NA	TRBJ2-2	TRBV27	CASSPPRGRLAGESTGELFF	TGTGCCAGCAGCCCCCCCCGGGGGCGACTAGCGGGAGAAAGCACCGGGGAGCTGTTTTTT
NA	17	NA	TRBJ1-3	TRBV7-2	CASSLAFPGQGADTIYF	TGTGCCAGCAGCTTAGCGTTCCCGGGACAAGGTGCTGACACCATATATTTT
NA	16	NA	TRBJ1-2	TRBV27	CASSLSAQGLYYGYTF	TGTGCCAGCAGTTTATCTGCGCAGGGGCTGTACTATGGCTACACCTTC
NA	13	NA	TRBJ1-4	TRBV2	CASSPDPGEKLFF	TGTGCCAGCAGTCCTGATCCGGGTGAAAAACTGTTTTTT
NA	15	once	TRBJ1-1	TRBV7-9	CASSLVDTEGTEAFF	TGTGCCAGCAGCTTAGTCGACACAGAGGGCACTGAAGCTTTCTTT
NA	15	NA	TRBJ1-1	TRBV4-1	CASSLGGLMNTEAFF	TGCGCCAGCAGCCTAGGGGGTCTCATGAACACTGAAGCTTTCTTT
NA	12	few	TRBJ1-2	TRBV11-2	CASSPGSGGYTF	TGTGCCAGCAGCCCAGGATCGGGGGGCTACACCTTC
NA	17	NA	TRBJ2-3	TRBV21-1	CASSLRGGWGGTDTQYF	TGTGCCAGCAGCCTAAGGGGAGGTTGGGGGGGCACAGATACGCAGTATTTT
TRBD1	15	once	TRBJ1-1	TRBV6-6	CASSWDRGRGTEAFF	TGTGCCAGCAGTTGGGACAGGGGAAGGGGCACTGAAGCTTTCTTT
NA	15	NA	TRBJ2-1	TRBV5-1	CASRSNREVYNEQFF	TGCGCCAGCAGGTCTAACAGGGAAGTCTACAATGAGCAGTTCTTC
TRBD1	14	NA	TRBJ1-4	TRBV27	CASRPWTGNEKLFF	TGTGCCAGCAGACCCTGGACAGGGAATGAAAAACTGTTTTTT
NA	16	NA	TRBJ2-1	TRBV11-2	CASSFESGWAWNEQFF	TGTGCCAGCAGCTTCGAGTCGGGATGGGCTTGGAATGAGCAGTTCTTC
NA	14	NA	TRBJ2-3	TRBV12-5	CASGPGFLTDTQYF	TGTGCTAGTGGTCCCGGGTTTCTCACAGATACGCAGTATTTT
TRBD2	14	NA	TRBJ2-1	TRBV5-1	CASSGDYLYNEQFF	TGCGCCAGCAGCGGGGACTACCTATACAATGAGCAGTTCTTC
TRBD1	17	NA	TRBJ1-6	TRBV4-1	CASSQVTTTGGDSPLHF	TGCGCCAGCAGCCAAGTAACTACGACAGGGGGGGATTCACCCCTCCACTTT
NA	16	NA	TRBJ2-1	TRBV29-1	CSVEGELEPAYNEQFF	TGCAGCGTTGAAGGCGAGCTAGAGCCAGCCTACAATGAGCAGTTCTTC
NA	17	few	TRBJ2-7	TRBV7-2	CASSQDVEAPSGYEQYF	TGTGCCAGCAGCCAAGATGTGGAGGCCCCGAGCGGCTACGAGCAGTACTTC
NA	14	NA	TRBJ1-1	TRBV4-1	CASSLLTGNTEAFF	TGCGCCAGCAGCCTGCTGACAGGGAACACTGAAGCTTTCTTT
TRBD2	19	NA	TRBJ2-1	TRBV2	CASSEATGTSGAIYNEQFF	TGTGCCAGCAGTGAAGCGACCGGGACTAGCGGGGCTATCTACAATGAGCAGTTCTTC
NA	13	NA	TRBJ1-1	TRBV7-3	CASSLNAGTEAFF	TGTGCCAGCAGCTTAAACGCGGGCACTGAAGCTTTCTTT
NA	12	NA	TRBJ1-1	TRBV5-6	CASSLIGTEAFF	TGTGCCAGCAGCCTTATCGGGACTGAAGCTTTCTTT
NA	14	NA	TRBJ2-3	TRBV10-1	CASSTGSTPDTQYF	TGCGCCAGCAGCACCGGGAGCACCCCAGATACGCAGTATTTT
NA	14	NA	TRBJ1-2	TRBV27	CASSPGEWGYGYTF	TGTGCCAGCAGCCCAGGGGAGTGGGGCTATGGCTACACCTTC
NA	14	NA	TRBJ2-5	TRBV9	CASSPLGGQETQYF	TGTGCCAGCAGCCCTCTTGGGGGGCAAGAGACCCAGTACTTC
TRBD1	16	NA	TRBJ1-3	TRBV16	CASSHSGQVSGNTIYF	TGTGCCAGCAGCCATTCCGGACAGGTCTCTGGAAACACCATATATTTT
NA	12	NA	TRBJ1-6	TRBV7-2	CARGEGNSPLHF	TGTGCCAGGGGGGAGGGTAATTCACCCCTCCACTTT
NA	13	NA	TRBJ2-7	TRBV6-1	CASSQHVRYEQYF	TGTGCCAGCAGTCAACACGTTCGCTACGAGCAGTACTTC
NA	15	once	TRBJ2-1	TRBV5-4	CASSPDWSSYNEQFF	TGTGCCAGCAGCCCCGACTGGAGCTCCTACAATGAGCAGTTCTTC
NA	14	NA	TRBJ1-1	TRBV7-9	CASSLVEGNTEAFF	TGTGCCAGCAGCTTAGTGGAGGGGAACACTGAAGCTTTCTTT
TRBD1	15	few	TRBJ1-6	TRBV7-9	CASSGNRGDNSPLHF	TGTGCCAGCAGCGGGAACAGGGGGGATAATTCACCCCTCCACTTT
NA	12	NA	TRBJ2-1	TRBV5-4	CASEDTYNEQFF	TGTGCCAGCGAGGACACTTACAATGAGCAGTTCTTC
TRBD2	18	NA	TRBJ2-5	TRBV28	CASSFDRSGTSIRETQYF	TGTGCCAGCAGTTTCGACAGGAGCGGGACTAGCATACGGGAGACCCAGTACTTC
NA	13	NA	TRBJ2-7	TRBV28	CASSLSLFYEQYF	TGTGCCAGCAGTTTATCCCTTTTCTACGAGCAGTACTTC
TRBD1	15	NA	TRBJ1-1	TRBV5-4	CASRDRGEMNTEAFF	TGTGCCAGCAGGGACAGGGGGGAAATGAACACTGAAGCTTTCTTT